Each of the 2 T cell receptor beta chains below was sequenced from the same sample in a study of shared clonotypes between healthy human individuals. Clones were sequenced by immunoSEQ multiplex PCR, and TCRdb holds only the in-frame ones, with some missing. The sample has 2.3 million or so clones; more than 85% are singletons. Sequencing input: naive CD4+ T cells from PBMCs. As to subset: CD45RA+ positively selected. These TCRs come from a man between 18 and 29 years old in good health. Some clones in this sample may be carry-over from other donors' samples.

The rearrangement links TRBV10-3 to TRBJ2-2; D might be TRBD1 (6 bases). With 8 bases removed from V and 2 bases from J, the gap between germline ends came to 15 bases. In germline, CDR1 is ENHRY, CDR2 SYGVKD. The CDR3 runs 15 residues. CDR3 region: CAIGWTDSNTGELFF. In DNA, the CDR3 is TGTGCCATCGGGTGGACAGACTCAAACACCGGGGAGCTGTTTTTT.

About this clone itself: The same CDR3 arises from other DNA sequences in this sample as well. This chain connects TRBV19 to TRBJ1-1; the D is unclear. This CDR3 is 14 amino acids long. Germline V lookup: CDR1 LNHDA, CDR2 SQIVND (reference sequence). The germline V and J ends were trimmed by 3 bases and 0 bases, with 8 bases remaining between them. The CDR3 reads CASSITALNTEAFF. DNA for the CDR3: TGTGCCAGTAGTATTACAGCCTTGAACACTGAAGCTTTCTTT.